The 15 T cell receptor beta chains below all came from one sample that was sequenced in a study of immune reconstitution after stem cell transplant in scleroderma (dated by TCRdb to the late 2010s). The library was produced with RT-PCR. Sequencing took place on an Illumina MiSeq. TCRdb reworked the public reads: Q25 trimming with fastp, MiXCR clone assembly, productive beta chains retained. Each CDR3 protein appears once, grouped with its most common genes and DNA. The sample table shows around 2,600 distinct CDR3 sequences, and 3.6% are seen once. The top ten clonotypes cover around 3.1% of the sample. The specimen was taken before or after autologous hematopoietic stem cell transplantation (not recorded which). The receptor source for this set is a human donor with systemic sclerosis.

This clonotype is classed as medium-sized (0.01 to 0.1%). The V gene is TRBV7-6, the J gene TRBJ1-4; a weak D match, TRBD1 (5 bases). The germline CDR1 and CDR2 sequences are SGHVS and FNYEAQ. V was trimmed by 5 bases and J by 0 bases, leaving 10 bases between them. The CDR3 totals 15 residues. CDR3 region: CASSPTGATNEKLFF. Here the CDR3 DNA reads TGTGCCAGCAGCCCAACAGGAGCAACTAATGAAAAACTGTTTTTT.

This clonotype is medium-sized by share. V and J are TRBV10-3 and TRBJ2-3, with 9 bases identical to TRBD1. This CDR3 region has 15 residues. Germline lookup yields CDR1 ENHRY and CDR2 SYGVKD. Trimming cost V 6 bases and J 2 bases; bases outside gene matches: 6. The CDR3 here is CAIRGQGIFTDTQYF. DNA of the CDR3: TGTGCCATCAGAGGACAGGGGATCTTCACAGATACGCAGTATTTT.

This clonotype qualifies as medium-sized. The CDR3 coding sequence is TGTGCCAGCAGTGCCTACTCACAGGGAGGTACTGAAGCTTTCTTT. Translation gives CASSAYSQGGTEAFF. The chain recombines TRBV6-1 with TRBJ1-1; TRBD1 might be the D (6 bases). With 4 bases removed from V and 5 bases from J, the gap between germline ends came to 17 bases. CDR3 length equals 15 residues. Per germline, CDR1 MNHNS and CDR2 SASEGT.

This clonotype is judged medium-sized. This chain joins TRBV20-1 and TRBJ1-2; D is possibly TRBD1 (5 bases). Trimming stripped 7 bases from V and 2 bases from J, with 11 bases between. Per the germline V gene, CDR1 is DFQATT and CDR2 is SNEGSKA (reference sequence). This CDR3 has 12 residues. The CDR3 spells CSGDGLNYGYTF. The CDR3 DNA sequence: TGCAGTGGGGACGGGTTAAACTATGGCTACACCTTC.

As regards this clonotype: A clone one base away is much larger, so this may be a read error. The chain links TRBV6-2 or TRBV6-3 to TRBJ1-2, with D perhaps TRBD1 (5 bases). This CDR3 is 12 amino acids long. V was shortened by 7 bases and J by 6 bases, with 12 bases between the two germline ends. Per germline, CDR1 MNHEY and CDR2 SVGEGT. CDR3 sequence: CASTGRNHGYTF. CDR3 DNA: TGTGCCAGCACAGGGCGGAACCATGGCTACACCTTC.

Relative to its sample, this clonotype is medium-sized. V gene TRBV7-2 combines with J gene TRBJ1-2, with 9 bases lining up with TRBD1. Germline CDR1 SGHTA, CDR2 FQGNSA. There are 14 residues in the CDR3. With 4 bases clipped from V and 8 bases from J, the junction kept 8 bases outside the gene matches. The CDR3 sequence: CASSWDRDGGGYTF. The CDR3 coding sequence is TGTGCCAGCAGCTGGGACAGGGACGGGGGCGGCTACACCTTC.

This clonotype is labeled as medium-sized (0.01 to 0.1%). The rearrangement links TRBV6-1 to TRBJ1-1, with 7 bases fitting TRBD1. V dropped 11 bases and J dropped 7; count of bases not matched to a gene: 19. Germline V lookup: CDR1 MNHNS, CDR2 SASEGT. The CDR3 spans 15 residues. The CDR3 DNA is TGTGCCGCACGACCTAGAGGGGGACAGTTAGGTGAAGCTTTCTTT. Translated: CAARPRGGQLGEAFF.

By sample fraction, this clonotype is medium-sized. The rearrangement links TRBV20-1 to TRBJ1-5; 9 bases line up with TRBD1. Germline CDR1 DFQATT, CDR2 SNEGSKA (reference sequence). With V trimmed by 5 bases and J by 0 bases, 8 bases remained unmatched. There are 16 residues in the CDR3. CDR3 sequence: CSAHRGTGISNQPQHF. The CDR3 bases are TGCAGTGCTCACCGGGGGACAGGGATTAGCAATCAGCCCCAGCATTTT.

The rearrangement uses TRBV19 and TRBJ2-5; no firm D call. This CDR3 has 15 residues. CDR1 is LNHDA, CDR2 SQIVND, per germline (reference sequence). The V end lost 0 bases, the J end lost 3 bases, and 11 bases lay between the germline ends. Here the CDR3 DNA reads TGTGCCAGTAGTATAGAACAGAACGCCGAAGAGACCCAGTACTTC. This translates into CASSIEQNAEETQYF.

This clonotype has only a few counts. At one end the junction does not follow the germline gene, possibly because of a read error. The CDR3 DNA sequence: TGCAGTACTAGAGATGACAGCGGGGTTTGGCCCCAGCATTTT. Its protein product is CSTRDDSGVWPQHF. The V call is TRBV20-1, the J call TRBJ1-5, with TRBD1 as a possible D gene (5 bases). This CDR3 region has 14 residues. Germline CDR1 reads DFQATT; CDR2 reads SNEGSKA (reference sequence).

This clonotype is categorized as medium-sized (0.01 to 0.1%). The genes are TRBV5-1 and TRBJ1-1; 9 positions match TRBD1. Germline V gene sequence: CDR1 SGHRS, CDR2 YFSETQ. The CDR3 spans 14 residues. Trimming cost V 3 bases and J 4 bases; bases outside gene matches: 4. CDR3 loop: CASSYGQGSTEAFF. CDR3 coding DNA: TGCGCCAGCAGCTACGGACAGGGGAGCACTGAAGCTTTCTTT. Complete variable domain (other parts from reference TRBV5-1 and TRBJ1-1): KAGVTQTPRYLIKTRGQQVTLSCSPISGHRSVSWYQQTPGQGLQFLFEYFSETQRNKGNFPGRFSGRQFSNSRSEMNVSTLELGDSALYLCASSYGQGSTEAFFGQGTRLTVV.

Relative to its sample, this clonotype is medium-sized. The chain carries TRBV3-1 and TRBJ2-1; D is unresolved. V dropped 1 base and J dropped 2 bases, with 0 bases sitting between them. From germline, CDR1 is LGHDT and CDR2 YNNKEL (reference sequence). The CDR3 is 12 amino acids. The CDR3 bases are TGTGCCAGCAGCCAAGCCTACAATGAGCAGTTCTTC. This translates into CASSQAYNEQFF.

In this sample, this clonotype is medium-sized. The J gene is TRBJ2-1, the V gene TRBV10-3, with 11 nucleotides matching TRBD2. Germline values: CDR1 ENHRY, CDR2 SYGVKD. With 11 bases clipped from V and 9 bases from J, the junction kept 6 bases outside the gene matches. This CDR3 is 12 amino acids long. The CDR3 loop is CASTGTSGEQFF. The DNA of the CDR3 is TGTGCCTCAACCGGGACTAGCGGTGAGCAGTTCTTC.

Judged by abundance, this clonotype is medium-sized. This chain links TRBV20-1 with TRBJ2-1; the match to TRBD1 covers 8 bases. There are 15 residues in the CDR3. Trimming took 3 bases from V and 8 from J; bases not matched to a gene: 12. Germline V gene sequence: CDR1 DFQATT, CDR2 SNEGSKA (reference sequence). Written as DNA, the CDR3 is TGCAGTGCTAGTACGTCAGAGACAGGGGCCCATGAGCAGTTCTTC. It codes for CSASTSETGAHEQFF.

This clonotype is classed as medium-sized. This chain joins TRBV5-1 and TRBJ2-5; no reliable D call. CDR1 and CDR2 (germline): SGHRS, YFSETQ. The V and J ends lost 2 bases and 4 bases respectively, with 6 bases between them. The CDR3 extends over 12 amino acids. CDR3 sequence reads: CASSLVGETQYF. Here the CDR3 DNA reads TGCGCCAGCAGCTTAGTGGGAGAGACCCAGTACTTC.